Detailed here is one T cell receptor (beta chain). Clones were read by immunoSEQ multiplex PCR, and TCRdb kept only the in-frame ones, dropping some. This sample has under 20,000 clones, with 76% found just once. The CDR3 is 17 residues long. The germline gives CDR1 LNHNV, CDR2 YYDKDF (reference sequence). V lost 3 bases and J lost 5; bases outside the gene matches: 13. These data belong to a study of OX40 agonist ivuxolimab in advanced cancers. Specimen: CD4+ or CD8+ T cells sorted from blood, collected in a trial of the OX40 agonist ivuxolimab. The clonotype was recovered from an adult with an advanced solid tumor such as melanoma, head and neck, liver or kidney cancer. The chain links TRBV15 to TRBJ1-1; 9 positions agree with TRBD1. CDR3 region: CATSSTRDRVFRTEAFF. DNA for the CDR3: TGTGCCACCAGCAGTACCCGGGACAGGGTTTTTAGGACTGAAGCTTTCTTT.